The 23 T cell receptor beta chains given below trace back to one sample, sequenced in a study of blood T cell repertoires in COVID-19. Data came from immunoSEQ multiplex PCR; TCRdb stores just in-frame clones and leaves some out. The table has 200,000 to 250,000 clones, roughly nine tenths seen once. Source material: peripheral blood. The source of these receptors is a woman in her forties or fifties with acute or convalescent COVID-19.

CDR3 region: CASSSLPTGKSGANVLTF. CDR3 in DNA: TGTGCCAGCAGCTCGCTTCCGACAGGGAAGTCTGGGGCCAACGTCCTGACTTTC. This chain links TRBV7-2 with TRBJ2-6, with 7 bases fitting TRBD1. After removal of 4 bases from V and 1 base from J, the junction contained 10 bases not matched to a gene. The CDR3 has 18 residues. Germline V gene sequence: CDR1 SGHTA, CDR2 FQGNSA.

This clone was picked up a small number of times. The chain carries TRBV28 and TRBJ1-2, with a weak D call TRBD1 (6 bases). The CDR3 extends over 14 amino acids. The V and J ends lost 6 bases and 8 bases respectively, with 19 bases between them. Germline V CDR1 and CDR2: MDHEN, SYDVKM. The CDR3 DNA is TGTGCCAGCAGCCCGGGACAATCCACCTACGGCTACACCTTC. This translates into CASSPGQSTYGYTF.

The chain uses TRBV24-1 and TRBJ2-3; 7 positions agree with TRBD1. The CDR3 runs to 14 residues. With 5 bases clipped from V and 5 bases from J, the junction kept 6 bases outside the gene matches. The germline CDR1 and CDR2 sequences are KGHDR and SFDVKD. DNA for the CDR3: TGTGCCACCAGTGGTGCCCACAGGGGAGATACGCAGTATTTT. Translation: CATSGAHRGDTQYF.

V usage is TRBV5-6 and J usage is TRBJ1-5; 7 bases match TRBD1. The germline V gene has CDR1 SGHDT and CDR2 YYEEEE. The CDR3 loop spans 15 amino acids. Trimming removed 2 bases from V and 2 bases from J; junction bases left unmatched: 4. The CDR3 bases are TGTGCCAGCAGCTTAGGGGGCAGGGGCAATCAGCCCCAGCATTTT. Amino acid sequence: CASSLGGRGNQPQHF.

DNA of the CDR3: TGTGCCAGCAGGCGGGACGTGAAGCCCGTGCTGGCTTTCTTT. Encoded protein: CASRRDVKPVLAFF. The V gene is TRBV6-5, the J gene TRBJ1-1; perhaps TRBD1 as D (5 bases). The CDR3 runs 14 residues. The V end lost 6 bases, the J end lost 11 bases, and 22 bases lay between the germline ends. The germline gives CDR1 MNHEY, CDR2 SVGAGI.

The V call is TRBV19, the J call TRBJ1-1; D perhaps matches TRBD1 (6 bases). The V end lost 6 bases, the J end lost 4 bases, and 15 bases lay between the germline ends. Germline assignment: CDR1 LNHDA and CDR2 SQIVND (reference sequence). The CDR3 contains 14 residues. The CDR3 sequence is CASSQVQGGTEAFF. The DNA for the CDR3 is TGTGCCAGTAGCCAGGTACAAGGGGGCACTGAAGCTTTCTTT.

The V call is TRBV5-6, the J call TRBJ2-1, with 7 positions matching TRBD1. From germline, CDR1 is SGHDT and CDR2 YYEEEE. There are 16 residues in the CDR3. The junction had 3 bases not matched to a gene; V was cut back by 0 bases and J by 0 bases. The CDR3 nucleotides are TGTGCCAGCAGCTTGGACAGGGGAAGCTCCTACAATGAGCAGTTCTTC. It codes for CASSLDRGSSYNEQFF.

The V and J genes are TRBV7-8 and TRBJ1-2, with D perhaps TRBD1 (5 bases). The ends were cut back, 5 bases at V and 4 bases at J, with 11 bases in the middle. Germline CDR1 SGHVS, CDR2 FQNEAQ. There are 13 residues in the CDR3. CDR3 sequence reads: CASSEDIIYGYTF. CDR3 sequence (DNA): TGTGCCAGCAGCGAGGACATAATCTATGGCTACACCTTC.

CDR3 sequence (DNA): TGTGCCAGCAGCCGCTTACTAGCGGGAGCCTTAGATGAGCAGTTCTTC. Amino acids: CASSRLLAGALDEQFF. V and J are TRBV5-4 and TRBJ2-1, with 11 bases identical to TRBD2. V was clipped by 4 bases and J by 8 bases; unmatched bases: 11. This CDR3 spans 16 amino acids. Germline V lookup: CDR1 SGHNT, CDR2 YYREEE (reference sequence). Supplemented by reference TRBV5-4 and TRBJ2-1, the full variable domain reads ETGVTQSPTHLIKTRGQQVTLRCSSQSGHNTVSWYQQALGQGPQFIFQYYREEENGRGNFPPRFSGLQFPNYSSELNVNALELDDSALYLCASSRLLAGALDEQFFGPGTRLTVL.

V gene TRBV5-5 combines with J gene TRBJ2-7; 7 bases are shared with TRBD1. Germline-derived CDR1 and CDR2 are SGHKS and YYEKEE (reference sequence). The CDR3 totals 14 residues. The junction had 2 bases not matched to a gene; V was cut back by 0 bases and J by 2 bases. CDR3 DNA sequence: TGTGCCAGCAGCTTGGGGCAGGGGGCCTACGAGCAGTACTTC. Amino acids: CASSLGQGAYEQYF.

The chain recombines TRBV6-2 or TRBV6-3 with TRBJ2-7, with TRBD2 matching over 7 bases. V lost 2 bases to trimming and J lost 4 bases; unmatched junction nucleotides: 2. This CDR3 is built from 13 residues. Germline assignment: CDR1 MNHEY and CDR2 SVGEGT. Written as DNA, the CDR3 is TGTGCCAGCAGTTACGTAGCGGGTTACGAGCAGTACTTC. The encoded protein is CASSYVAGYEQYF.

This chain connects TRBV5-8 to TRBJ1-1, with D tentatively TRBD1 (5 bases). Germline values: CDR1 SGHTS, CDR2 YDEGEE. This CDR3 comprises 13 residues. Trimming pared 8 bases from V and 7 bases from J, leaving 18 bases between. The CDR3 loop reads CASPSGGSYEAFF. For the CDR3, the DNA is TGTGCCAGTCCTTCCGGGGGATCCTATGAAGCTTTCTTT.

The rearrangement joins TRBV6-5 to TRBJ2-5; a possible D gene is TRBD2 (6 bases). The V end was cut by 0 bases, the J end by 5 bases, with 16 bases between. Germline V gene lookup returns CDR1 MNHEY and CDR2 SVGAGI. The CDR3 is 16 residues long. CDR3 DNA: TGTGCCAGCAGTTACTCGCGACTAGGCCCTCGGGAGACCCAGTACTTC. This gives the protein CASSYSRLGPRETQYF.

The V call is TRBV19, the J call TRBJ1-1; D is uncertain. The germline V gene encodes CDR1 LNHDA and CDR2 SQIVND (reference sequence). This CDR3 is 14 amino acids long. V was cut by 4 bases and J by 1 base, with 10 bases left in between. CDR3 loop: CASSTYDKNTEAFF. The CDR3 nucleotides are TGTGCCAGTAGTACCTATGATAAGAACACTGAAGCTTTCTTT.

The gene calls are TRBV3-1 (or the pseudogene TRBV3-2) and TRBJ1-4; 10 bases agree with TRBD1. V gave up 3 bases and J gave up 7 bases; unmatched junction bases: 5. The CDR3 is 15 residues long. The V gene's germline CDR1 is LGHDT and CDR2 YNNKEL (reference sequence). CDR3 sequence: CASSQGQGFTEKLFF. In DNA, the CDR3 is TGTGCCAGCAGCCAGGGACAGGGGTTTACTGAAAAACTGTTTTTT.

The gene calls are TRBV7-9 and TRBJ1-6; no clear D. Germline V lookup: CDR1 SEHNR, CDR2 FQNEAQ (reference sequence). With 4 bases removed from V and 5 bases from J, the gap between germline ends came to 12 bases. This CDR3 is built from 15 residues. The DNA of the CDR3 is TGTGCCAGCAGCTCAAGGCCGGAGAATAATTCACCCCTCCACTTT. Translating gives CASSSRPENNSPLHF.

The CDR3 nucleotides read TGTGCCACCAGTGAGTCGGCGGGCACAGATACGCAGTATTTT. Translating it yields CATSESAGTDTQYF. The chain uses TRBV24-1 and TRBJ2-3; D unresolved. Germline V lookup: CDR1 KGHDR, CDR2 SFDVKD. V was trimmed by 4 bases and J by 1 base, leaving 8 bases between them. This CDR3 has 14 amino acids.

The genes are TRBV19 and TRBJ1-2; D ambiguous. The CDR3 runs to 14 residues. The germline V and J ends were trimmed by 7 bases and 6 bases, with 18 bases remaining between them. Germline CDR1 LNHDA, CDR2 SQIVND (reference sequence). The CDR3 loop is CASTEGQAPDGYTF. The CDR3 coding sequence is TGTGCCAGTACAGAGGGTCAGGCCCCTGATGGCTACACCTTC.

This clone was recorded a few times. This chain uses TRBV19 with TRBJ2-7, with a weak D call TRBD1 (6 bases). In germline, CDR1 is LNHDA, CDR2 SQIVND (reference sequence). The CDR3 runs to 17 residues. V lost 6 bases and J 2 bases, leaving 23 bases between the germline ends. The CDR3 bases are TGTGCCAGTAGCCCGATCCAGACAGGTGGAACCACCTACGAGCAGTACTTC. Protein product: CASSPIQTGGTTYEQYF.

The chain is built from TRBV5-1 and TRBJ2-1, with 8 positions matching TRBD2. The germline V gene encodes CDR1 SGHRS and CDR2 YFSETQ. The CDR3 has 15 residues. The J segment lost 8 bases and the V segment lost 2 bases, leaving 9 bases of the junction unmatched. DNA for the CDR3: TGCGCCAGCAGCTTAGCGACTAGCGTTAGGGATGAGCAGTTCTTC. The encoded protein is CASSLATSVRDEQFF.

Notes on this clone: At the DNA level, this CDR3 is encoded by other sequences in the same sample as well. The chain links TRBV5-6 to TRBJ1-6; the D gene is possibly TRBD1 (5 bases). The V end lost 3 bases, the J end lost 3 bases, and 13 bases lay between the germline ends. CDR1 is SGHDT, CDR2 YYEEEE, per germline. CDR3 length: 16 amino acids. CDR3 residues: CASSSGGRGYNSPLHF. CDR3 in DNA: TGTGCCAGCAGCTCCGGGGGTAGGGGCTATAATTCACCCCTCCACTTT. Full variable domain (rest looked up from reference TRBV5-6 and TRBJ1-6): DAGVTQSPTHLIKTRGQQVTLRCSPKSGHDTVSWYQQALGQGPQFIFQYYEEEERQRGNFPDRFSGHQFPNYSSELNVNALLLGDSALYLCASSSGGRGYNSPLHFGNGTRLTVT.

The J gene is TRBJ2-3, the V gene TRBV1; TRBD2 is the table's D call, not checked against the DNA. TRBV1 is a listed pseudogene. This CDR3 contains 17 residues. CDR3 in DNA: TGCACCAGCAGCCAGACTAGCGGGAGGGGGGGAACAGATACGCAGTATTTT. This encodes CTSSQTSGRGGTDTQYF.

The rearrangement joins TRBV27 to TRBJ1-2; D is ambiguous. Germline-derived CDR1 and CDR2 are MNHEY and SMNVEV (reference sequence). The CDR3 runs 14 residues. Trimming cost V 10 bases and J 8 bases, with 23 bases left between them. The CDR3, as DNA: TGTGCCACCCTACTTAATGGGCCTCGGAAAGGCTACACCTTC. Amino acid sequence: CATLLNGPRKGYTF.